This T cell receptor beta chain was observed in a study of cytomegalovirus exposure and HLA in healthy donors (TCRdb year 2017). For context, the study as a whole: An earlier analysis of approximately 590 of the donors reported about 290 Gb of sequence data and 117 million unique TCR beta sequences from 150 million to 200 million T cells. An early release that covered roughly 600 HLA-typed donors contained approximately 290 gigabases of sequencing data and tens of millions of unique TCR sequences. Of the 300 to 450 genotyped donors, 81% fell in the genetic ancestry cluster associated with self-reported Caucasian donors. The study aimed to test whether cataloging public T cell receptors could reveal signatures of past pathogen exposure. Using immunosequencing, the study profiled T cell repertoires from 666 subjects and related those repertoires to cytomegalovirus serostatus. In addition to the first cohort of 500 to 850 subjects, a separate validation cohort of approximately 130 different subjects was used. To predict cytomegalovirus infection status, the study brought together high-throughput TCR immunosequencing, statistical association of individual TCRs with disease status, and machine learning. In a later analysis, previously published TCR beta repertoires from 670 or so donors were re-analyzed and high-resolution HLA genotyping was added so that TCR occurrence patterns could be studied. The later analysis used no new phenotypic data to find candidate immune exposures, relying instead on TCR beta sequences and their occurrence across donors. An earlier analysis of fewer than 750 of the donors used high-throughput TCR beta sequencing to judge whether each TCR beta V gene segment behaved as functional or pseudogenic. Donor age, sex, ethnicity and CMV serostatus were compiled alongside the repertoire data. In a later genetic analysis, genome-wide SNP genotypes for about 65% of the roughly 700 donors were used, and that subset was treated as a discovery cohort. All discovery cohort repertoires had been generated using a single sequencing platform. HLA typing included class I and class II loci at four-digit resolution. The number of typed donors differed by locus: roughly 620-640 for A, B, C, DRB1 and DQB1; some 500 for DQA1; some 610 for DPA1; and roughly 490 for DPB1. Roughly 5 DR-DQ haplotypes were handled as single units for association and clustering because linkage in the cohort was strong. On average, roughly 250,000 unique TCR beta nucleotide sequences were sequenced per donor among more than 350 genotyped donors of the cohort, with 15% to 20% of those sequences being non-productive. General study outcomes and caveats: A later analysis found that TCR association rates varied across HLA loci, with DRB1 alleles showing the most associated TCRs and HLA-C alleles the fewest. Across donors, most TCR sequences were observed very rarely, whereas some public TCRs were present in many individuals. According to a later analysis, most CMV-associated TCR beta chains appeared to be HLA-restricted, and the HLA associations seemed to be driven largely by CMV exposure. The sequencing pipeline was judged likely to have produced a cluster of highly shared sequence variants as a technical artifact. In this cohort, only TCR beta chains were sequenced, and detectable features were limited by the absence of alpha or paired-chain data. Cytomegalovirus status was reported to be diagnosed by the classifier with high specificity and sensitivity in both the original and validation cohorts. Immune exposure information for the cohort was limited to CMV serostatus. The earlier analysis of 587 of the donors excluded approximately 15 rarely observed V segments, including chromosome 9 orphons, because counts were too low. Correlated functional status among segregating V segments might reflect linkage disequilibrium, but an unknown experimental factor could not be ruled out. Because the 87-base-pair reads could not distinguish some IMGT-functional V segments, including TRBV6-2 and TRBV6-3, those segments were excluded. In vitro tests confirmed that a few of the cytomegalovirus-associated TCR beta chains recognize cytomegalovirus antigens. In an earlier analysis of some 500 of the donors, most TCR beta V segments were observed in productive rearrangements about 90% or about 30% of the time, broadly matching IMGT annotations. According to a later genetic analysis, donors in an Asian-associated ancestry cluster had fewer N-insertions in productive TCRs than the roughly 670-donor mean. The presence/absence analyses assumed that sequencing depth was roughly uniform across donors, and that assumption may not be true. A further reported finding was that TCR beta sequences accurately predicted the HLA-A and HLA-B alleles for most subjects in the first cohort. An association between a missense DCLRE1C variant and V-gene and J-gene trimming of TCR beta chains was found in a later genetic analysis and replicated in an independent cohort. Because HLA typing was missing for some donors at each locus, association tests included only the typed subset. Compared with equally common non-associated chains, HLA-associated TCR beta chains in a later analysis were more clonally expanded and had lower generation probabilities. The study listed around 160 TCR beta chains as associated with cytomegalovirus. A later analysis associated about 16,000 TCR beta sequences with specific HLA alleles at a false discovery rate of 0.05. According to a later analysis, parvovirus B19, influenza, CMV and Epstein-Barr virus appeared linked to several top co-occurrence clusters. The authors suggested that the approach could potentially be extended to other disease states and immunological phenotypes. When HLA alleles, especially DR and DQ, strongly co-occurred, attributing TCR associations to individual alleles was difficult.

The CDR3 measures 13 amino acids from cysteine to phenylalanine. Only the CDR3 DNA stays, 39 bases, in frame from base 1. CDR1 and CDR2 are read off the germline V gene as MNHNS and SASEGT. V gives up 3 bases and J gives up 0 bases, and the segment between their germline ends measures 6 bases. The cohort consisted of 600 or so healthy bone marrow donors. All cohort members were sampled while nominally healthy, although unrecorded immune exposures were likely present. The donor tested CMV seronegative, placing the donor among the 350 to 400 seronegative members of the cohort. Each donor provided a peripheral blood sample, and peripheral blood mononuclear cells were used for TCR beta sequencing. Genomic DNA was extracted from the blood cell samples with the Qiagen DNeasy Blood Extraction Kit. As regards this clone: The specificity of this receptor is unknown. No much larger clonotype is one base removed from it; base qualities were not supplied.

Library preparation was by the immunoSEQ multiplex PCR assay. For the multiplex PCR, a mixture combining 60 forward primers for TCR Vbeta segments and 13 reverse primers for TCR Jbeta segments was used. A multiplex PCR assay on genomic DNA amplified the CDR3 region of rearranged TCR beta genes. On the Illumina HiSeq System, the amplified TCR beta libraries were sequenced as 87-base-pair reads. For the original study's pipeline: A later analysis tallied 75 million to 85 million unique TCR beta chains across the 666 repertoires, and about 10 million of those chains were shared by two or more donors. Raw reads were error-corrected and collapsed into unique sequences by a nearest-neighbor algorithm in which closely related sequences were merged to remove PCR and sequencing errors. V, D and J gene segments were assigned by aligning CDR3 sequences to IMGT reference sequences. Each retained sequence needed at least a six-nucleotide match to both a V gene segment and a J gene segment. Rearrangements were called productive when the CDR3 lacked stop codons and stayed in frame with V and J; all others were non-productive. Following IMGT convention, CDR3 was defined as the stretch from the second conserved V-encoded cysteine to the conserved J-encoded phenylalanine. The earlier analysis of approximately 590 of the donors excluded any sequence lacking an unambiguous match to a single V gene segment. An earlier analysis of 587 of the donors called V segments functional above 56.7% productive rearrangements and segregating when the between-donor standard deviation exceeded 5%. To diagnose cytomegalovirus status from the catalog of TCR beta chain sequences, a statistical classification framework was built. In a later analysis, V and J genes were assigned by comparing TCR nucleotide sequences against IMGT/GENE-DB human TR gene sequences. In a later analysis, CDR3 sequences and most-parsimonious VDJ recombination scenarios were assigned using the TCRdist pipeline. In a later analysis, each TCR beta chain was defined by its CDR3 amino acid sequence together with its V-gene family, and reads without a unique V-gene family were excluded. A later analysis removed 592 highly shared, low-generation-probability nucleotide sequences to deal with suspected cross-contamination and a sequencing artifact. A later analysis calculated a clonal expansion index for each public chain from normalized within-repertoire ranks of inferred template counts. Generation probabilities in a later analysis came from a VDJ recombination model fitted to out-of-frame rearrangements, and those results were checked against IGoR. In a later analysis, TCR-TCR, TCR-HLA and TCR-CMV co-occurrence was scored with hypergeometric tests, and a repertoire-size bias correction was applied to TCR pairs. False discovery rates were estimated in a later analysis by permuting HLA or CMV assignments 20 times. In a later analysis, co-occurring TCRs were grouped using DBSCAN, and TCRdist sequence similarity was added for clustering within HLA-allele-positive subsets. Repertoires with fewer than 30,000 or more than 120,000 public chains were left out of co-occurrence clustering, as were about 5 repertoires with anomalous nucleotide sharing. In its TCRdb copy, this immuneACCESS table keeps in-frame sequences only and misses some clones. Where compared with another copy, unresolved V genes explain less than half of these, and the others have no known cause. V and J calls and clone size follow that table, whereas D and trimming were derived from the DNA. For this sample the table gives approximately 210,000 clones, of which roughly 83% were detected only once. The top ten clones comprise roughly 1.6% of the sample.

The rearrangement joined TRBV6-1 to TRBJ2-7, with the D gene too uncertain to name. This receptor was taken from a woman in her forties or fifties in good health and CMV-seronegative. The sequenced material came from PBMCs. The sequence in DNA is TGTGCCAGCAGTGAGCAACACTCCTACGAGCAGTACTTC. This gives the protein CASSEQHSYEQYF.